Presented here are 26 T cell receptor beta chains from one specimen sequenced in a study of T-cell memory formation after mild COVID-19. Each CDR3 protein gets one entry after TCRdb re-called the 5' RACE reads with MiXCR. The sample shows about 420,000 distinct CDR3 sequences, about 22% of them seen only once. Source material: PBMCs or a T cell subset sorted from them (not recorded which). These receptors were taken from an adult woman who had mild COVID-19 (a few samples of this study predate the infection). Cell type and time point are not known.

The chain is built from TRBV29-1 and TRBJ1-2; 8 bases line up with TRBD1. With V trimmed by 5 bases and J by 5 bases, 13 bases remained unmatched. This CDR3 has 15 residues. Germline V CDR1 and CDR2: SQVTM, ANQGSEA. The CDR3 loop reads CSVLGQTTGGYGYTF. CDR3 DNA sequence: TGCAGCGTTTTGGGACAGACAACAGGGGGGTATGGCTACACCTTC.

V and J are TRBV4-2 and TRBJ2-5; D might be TRBD2 (6 bases). Trimming cost V 0 bases and J 3 bases, with 11 bases left between them. Germline V CDR1 and CDR2: LGHNA, YNFKEQ. The CDR3 is 15 amino acids. CDR3 sequence: CASSQDGRGEETQYF. The CDR3 DNA is TGTGCCAGCAGCCAAGATGGGCGGGGCGAAGAGACCCAGTACTTC.

This clonotype turned up a few times. The V call is TRBV20-1, the J call TRBJ2-2; 8 bases line up with TRBD1. This CDR3 has 13 residues. Germline CDR1 DFQATT, CDR2 SNEGSKA (reference sequence). J lost 5 bases, V lost 3 bases, and 2 bases had no gene match. CDR3 sequence reads: CSASQGATGELFF. The DNA of the CDR3 is TGCAGTGCTAGTCAGGGGGCGACCGGGGAGCTGTTTTTT.

This clonotype appeared a few times. The chain has TRBV3-1 and TRBJ2-7; 8 bases are shared with TRBD2. V lost 5 bases to trimming and J lost 2 bases; unmatched junction nucleotides: 5. The CDR3 spans 14 residues. Germline V CDR1 and CDR2: LGHDT, YNNKEL (reference sequence). The CDR3: CASSYTSGPYEQYF. CDR3 coding DNA: TGTGCCAGCAGCTATACTAGCGGTCCCTACGAGCAGTACTTC.

The V call is TRBV5-1, the J call TRBJ2-5; the match to TRBD2 covers 7 bases. Germline CDR1 and CDR2: SGHRS and YFSETQ. V shed 0 bases and J 7 bases; nucleotides not matched to a gene: 6. The CDR3 spans 14 residues. CDR3 bases: TGCGCCAGCAGCTTGGATGGCGGGGGTCGGACCCAGTACTTC. This translates into CASSLDGGGRTQYF.

The chain combines TRBV15 with TRBJ1-5; D is ambiguous. Trimming cost V 4 bases and J 6 bases, with 16 bases left between them. The CDR3 totals 15 residues. Germline loops: CDR1 LNHNV, CDR2 YYDKDF (reference sequence). The CDR3 DNA reads as TGTGCCACCAGCATGACCGTATCGGCCGGTCAGCCCCAGCATTTT. As protein: CATSMTVSAGQPQHF. The full variable domain, rest sourced from reference TRBV15 and TRBJ1-5, is DAMVIQNPRYQVTQFGKPVTLSCSQTLNHNVMYWYQQKSSQAPKLLFHYYDKDFNNEADTPDNFQSRRPNTSFCFLDIRSPGLGDTAMYLCATSMTVSAGQPQHFGDGTRLSIL.

The CDR3 coding sequence is TGTGCCATCAGTGAGTTCCCCGGGGGGGACTACGAGCAGTACTTC. The encoded protein is CAISEFPGGDYEQYF. The rearrangement joins TRBV10-3 to TRBJ2-7, with 8 bases lining up with TRBD2. The V and J ends lost 1 base and 3 bases, in that order; junction bases with no gene match: 5. There are 15 residues in the CDR3. Germline lookup yields CDR1 ENHRY and CDR2 SYGVKD.

This clonotype was recorded a few times. This rearrangement joins TRBV6-5 to TRBJ2-1; 14 nucleotides agree with TRBD2. Trimming at V came to 2 bases and at J to 6 bases, leaving 3 bases not matched to a gene. CDR1 is MNHEY and CDR2 is SVGAGI in the germline V gene. The CDR3 consists of 16 residues. This CDR3 is CASSYPGLAGVNEQFF. In nucleotides, the CDR3 is TGTGCCAGCAGTTACCCGGGACTAGCGGGAGTCAATGAGCAGTTCTTC.

The chain uses TRBV5-5 and TRBJ1-1; tentative D call: TRBD1 (5 bases). Trimming left V 0 bases short and J 3 bases short, with 18 bases between. The CDR3 runs to 17 residues. Germline V gene sequence: CDR1 SGHKS, CDR2 YYEKEE (reference sequence). In DNA, the CDR3 is TGTGCCAGCAGCTTGGTACAAGGACAAAACGGGGACACTGAAGCTTTCTTT. Amino acids: CASSLVQGQNGDTEAFF.

This clonotype turned up a few times. The rearrangement links TRBV4-2 to TRBJ2-3, with TRBD2 as a possible D gene (5 bases). V gave up 1 base and J gave up 2 bases, with 10 bases separating them. The CDR3 covers 15 residues. Germline CDR1 and CDR2: LGHNA and YNFKEQ. In nucleotides, the CDR3 is TGTGCCAGCAGCCAAGCAAGCGGATACACAGATACGCAGTATTTT. This gives the protein CASSQASGYTDTQYF.

This clonotype has just a few counts. The rearrangement uses TRBV21-1 and TRBJ1-6. TRBV21-1 is designated a pseudogene. The CDR3 runs to 13 residues. The CDR3 DNA reads TGTGCCAGCAGCAAAGCCGCGGACTCACCCCTCCACTTT. Translated, it gives CASSKAADSPLHF.

The chain carries TRBV15 and TRBJ2-1; possibly TRBD2 for D (5 bases). CDR3 length equals 16 residues. V gave up 0 bases and J gave up 2 bases, with 11 bases separating them. Germline CDR1 is LNHNV and CDR2 is YYDKDF (reference sequence). The CDR3 coding sequence is TGTGCCACCAGCAGAGAACGGGATCTTACCTACAATGAGCAGTTCTTC. Translating it yields CATSRERDLTYNEQFF.

This clonotype was seen a handful of times. The genes are TRBV5-1 and TRBJ2-2, with D tentatively TRBD1 (5 bases). Germline-derived CDR1 and CDR2 are SGHRS and YFSETQ. Trimming cost V 0 bases and J 7 bases, with 13 bases left between them. CDR3 length: 15 residues. The CDR3 nucleotides read TGCGCCAGCAGCTTGGGATGGACAATCAACGGGGAGCTGTTTTTT. It translates to CASSLGWTINGELFF.

A few counts support this clonotype. This sequence joins TRBV7-2 and TRBJ2-1, with 8 nucleotides matching TRBD2. Germline V CDR1 and CDR2: SGHTA, FQGNSA. Trimming cost V 1 base and J 4 bases; bases outside gene matches: 6. The CDR3 consists of 16 residues. The CDR3 DNA is TGTGCCAGCAGCTTAGAGGCGGGAGGACTATACAATGAGCAGTTCTTC. Translation: CASSLEAGGLYNEQFF.

CDR3 amino acids: CASSPGWSSYEQYF. As DNA, the CDR3 is TGCGCCAGCAGCCCGGGGTGGAGCTCCTACGAGCAGTACTTC. The chain uses TRBV5-1 and TRBJ2-7; D possibly corresponds to TRBD2 (5 bases). Per the germline V gene, CDR1 is SGHRS and CDR2 is YFSETQ. This CDR3 has 14 amino acids. V dropped 4 bases and J dropped 0 bases, with 11 bases sitting between them.

The chain couples TRBV15 to TRBJ2-6, with D perhaps assigned TRBD1 or TRBD2 (5 bases each). The V gene lost 0 bases and the J gene lost 2 bases, with 23 bases spanning the gap. The CDR3 contains 21 residues. The germline V gene encodes CDR1 LNHNV and CDR2 YYDKDF (reference sequence). CDR3 amino acids: CATSRDLGPGPLGPGANVLTF. The CDR3 DNA sequence: TGTGCCACCAGCAGAGATTTGGGGCCGGGACCGCTGGGACCTGGGGCCAACGTCCTGACTTTC.

This chain joins TRBV12-5 and TRBJ1-1, with D possibly matching TRBD1 (6 bases). Trimming shortened V by 3 bases and J by 5 bases, and 16 bases separated the two germline ends. This CDR3 is 15 amino acids long. Germline CDR1 reads LGHNT; CDR2 reads FRNRAP. In DNA form, the CDR3 reads TGTGCTAGTGGTTTCCTCGGGGGCGGCGATACTGAAGCTTTCTTT. Translation gives CASGFLGGGDTEAFF.

This clonotype was counted between two and nine times. The V call is TRBV3-1, the J call TRBJ2-7; TRBD2 is a possible D gene (6 bases). The germline V gene has CDR1 LGHDT and CDR2 YNNKEL (reference sequence). Trimming took off 1 base at V and 2 bases at J, with 12 bases between the two ends. The CDR3 has 15 residues. CDR3 amino acids: CASSQGYWGAYEQYF. CDR3 nucleotides: TGTGCCAGCAGCCAAGGCTATTGGGGGGCCTACGAGCAGTACTTC.

This rearrangement joins TRBV7-9 to TRBJ2-3; 10 positions match TRBD2. The CDR3 covers 15 residues. Germline V gives CDR1 SEHNR, CDR2 FQNEAQ (reference sequence). The V gene end was trimmed by 6 bases and the J gene end by 7 bases; junction bases not matched to a gene: 10. The chain's CDR3 is CASSVVSGRAYTQYF. Written as DNA, the CDR3 is TGTGCCAGCAGTGTGGTGAGCGGGAGGGCTTATACGCAGTATTTT.

J is TRBJ1-2 and V is TRBV7-9; 10 bases fit TRBD1. The CDR3 contains 15 residues. The trim removed 0 bases at V and 6 bases at J, leaving 4 bases unmatched. Germline V gives CDR1 SEHNR, CDR2 FQNEAQ (reference sequence). CDR3 nucleotide sequence: TGTGCCAGCAGCTTAGCGATTGGGACAGGGGATGGCTACACCTTC. This codes for CASSLAIGTGDGYTF. The whole variable domain, remainder taken from reference TRBV7-9 and TRBJ1-2, is DTGVSQNPRHKITKRGQNVTFRCDPISEHNRLYWYRQTLGQGPEFLTYFQNEAQLEKSRLLSDRFSAERPKGSFSTLEIQRTEQGDSAMYLCASSLAIGTGDGYTFGSGTRLTVV.

This chain connects TRBV15 to TRBJ2-5, with TRBD2 matching 10 bases. Germline V lookup: CDR1 LNHNV, CDR2 YYDKDF (reference sequence). J lost 7 bases, V lost 1 base, and 15 bases had no gene match. The CDR3 loop spans 18 amino acids. The CDR3: CATSRAILVAGGGATQYF. The DNA of the CDR3 is TGTGCCACCAGCAGAGCAATTCTGGTAGCGGGAGGTGGAGCGACCCAGTACTTC.

This chain joins TRBV6-6 and TRBJ2-1; D may correspond to TRBD1 or TRBD2 (6 bases each). V lost 6 bases, J lost 6 bases, and 9 bases lay in between. This CDR3 is built from 12 residues. The germline V gene encodes CDR1 MNHNY and CDR2 SVGAGI (reference sequence). CDR3 nucleotides: TGTGCCAGCAGGGGGGGCGTCAATGAGCAGTTCTTC. Encoded protein: CASRGGVNEQFF.

This clonotype has just a few counts. The chain uses TRBV29-1 and TRBJ1-1; D not resolved. Germline-derived CDR1 and CDR2 are SQVTM and ANQGSEA. V lost 7 bases, J lost 6 bases, and 27 bases lay in between. The CDR3 covers 16 residues. DNA of the CDR3: TGCAGCGCCCAAGGCCCTGGCGGCCCCGGAAAGGCTGAAGCTTTCTTT. Protein product: CSAQGPGGPGKAEAFF. Combining the CDR3 with reference TRBV29-1 and TRBJ1-1 gives the whole variable domain SAVISQKPSRDICQRGTSLTIQCQVDSQVTMMFWYRQQPGQSLTLIATANQGSEATYESGFVIDKFPISRPNLTFSTLTVSNMSPEDSSIYLCSAQGPGGPGKAEAFFGQGTRLTVV.

The V gene is TRBV4-2, the J gene TRBJ2-7; no clear D gene. This CDR3 has 16 residues. Germline V gene sequence: CDR1 LGHNA, CDR2 YNFKEQ. The V gene lost 0 bases and the J gene lost 2 bases, with 14 bases spanning the gap. CDR3 amino acids: CASSQDYEIIPYEQYF. The CDR3, as DNA: TGTGCCAGCAGCCAAGATTACGAGATCATACCCTACGAGCAGTACTTC.

A few counts support this clonotype. This sequence joins TRBV19 and TRBJ1-5; D gene uncertain. The CDR3 consists of 12 residues. Between the trimmed V and J ends, which lost 1 base and 3 bases, there was a span of 1 base. Germline V CDR1 and CDR2: LNHDA, SQIVND (reference sequence). The DNA for the CDR3 is TGTGCCAGTAGTATAGCCAATCAGCCCCAGCATTTT. Its protein product is CASSIANQPQHF.

In its sample, this clonotype was seen a few times. The V and J genes are TRBV6-2 or TRBV6-3 and TRBJ1-1; D remains unclear. Germline-derived CDR1 and CDR2 are MNHEY and SVGEGT. Trimming pared 5 bases from V and 6 bases from J, leaving 10 bases between. This CDR3 contains 12 residues. This CDR3 is CASSTRGPEAFF. As DNA, the CDR3 is TGTGCCAGCAGTACGAGAGGCCCTGAAGCTTTCTTT.